Listed below are T cell receptor beta chains from one sample, sequenced in a study of naive and memory T cell subsets. From the UMI-ligation and nested PCR reads, TCRdb called clonotypes with MiXCR, one entry per CDR3 protein. The sample records approximately 150,000 distinct CDR3 sequences, roughly a fifth being singletons. The specimen sequenced was naive CD8+ T cells from blood. These receptors were obtained from a human donor in good health. Both conserved end residues are part of each CDR3. Fields, in order: V gene, clone size, J gene, D gene, CDR3 DNA, CDR3 protein. A D gene is named only where the DNA matches it firmly. A row's size may be missing; if present it is once, few, many or a size class.

V gene: TRBV10-2; clone size: many; J gene: TRBJ1-2; D gene: -; CDR3 DNA: TGCGCCAGCAGTGAGTATCGGCCGGAGGCCGATGGCTACACCTTC; CDR3 protein: CASSEYRPEADGYTF
V gene: TRBV7-6; clone size: few; J gene: TRBJ2-1; D gene: TRBD2; CDR3 DNA: TGTGCCAGCAGCCCCCGCGGTAGCGGGACGAATGAGCAGTTCTTC; CDR3 protein: CASSPRGSGTNEQFF
V gene: TRBV15; clone size: few; J gene: TRBJ1-5; D gene: TRBD1; CDR3 DNA: TGTGCCACCGGCCGGGACAGGACGATATATAGCAATCAGCCCCAGCATTTT; CDR3 protein: CATGRDRTIYSNQPQHF
V gene: TRBV12-3/TRBV12-4; clone size: -; J gene: TRBJ2-1; D gene: TRBD2; CDR3 DNA: TGTGCCAGCAGCCCCCCGACTAGCGGGGTTTATGGTGAGCAGTTCTTC; CDR3 protein: CASSPPTSGVYGEQFF
V gene: TRBV6-2/TRBV6-3; clone size: -; J gene: TRBJ1-1; D gene: -; CDR3 DNA: TGTGCCAGCAGTCTAACTACTCGAGGAGACACTGAAGCTTTCTTT; CDR3 protein: CASSLTTRGDTEAFF
V gene: TRBV12-3/TRBV12-4; clone size: -; J gene: TRBJ1-5; D gene: -; CDR3 DNA: TGTGCCAGCAGCTTAACAGGGACTAGCAATCAGCCCCAGCATTTT; CDR3 protein: CASSLTGTSNQPQHF
V gene: TRBV20-1; clone size: few; J gene: TRBJ2-1; D gene: -; CDR3 DNA: TGCAGTGCTGGTCCCTGGGGGGAGCAGTTCTTC; CDR3 protein: CSAGPWGEQFF
V gene: TRBV11-2; clone size: -; J gene: TRBJ2-1; D gene: -; CDR3 DNA: TGTGCCAGCAGCTTAAGTAGGACTGAGCAGTTCTTC; CDR3 protein: CASSLSRTEQFF
V gene: TRBV29-1; clone size: -; J gene: TRBJ2-7; D gene: TRBD2; CDR3 DNA: TGCAGCGTTGAAGATGACGCGGCGGGGGGGACCTACGAGCAGTACTTC; CDR3 protein: CSVEDDAAGGTYEQYF
V gene: TRBV20-1; clone size: few; J gene: TRBJ1-5; D gene: -; CDR3 DNA: TGCAGTGCTAGGGGGGTGACAGTTGGGACCAATCAGCCCCAGCATTTT; CDR3 protein: CSARGVTVGTNQPQHF
V gene: TRBV7-3; clone size: once; J gene: TRBJ1-1; D gene: TRBD1; CDR3 DNA: TGTGCCAGCAGCTTAATTGCAGGGGGAAATGGTGAAGCTTTCTTT; CDR3 protein: CASSLIAGGNGEAFF
V gene: TRBV27; clone size: -; J gene: TRBJ2-7; D gene: -; CDR3 DNA: TGTGCCAGCAGTCAGGGGTGGGGCTACGAGCAGTACTTC; CDR3 protein: CASSQGWGYEQYF
V gene: TRBV14; clone size: few; J gene: TRBJ1-4; D gene: -; CDR3 DNA: TGTGCCAGCAGCCAGTTCAGGGGAGTGGGTGAAAAACTGTTTTTT; CDR3 protein: CASSQFRGVGEKLFF
V gene: TRBV6-6; clone size: -; J gene: TRBJ2-5; D gene: TRBD1; CDR3 DNA: TGTGCCAGCAGTTACCTTGGGACAGACGCCCAAGAGACCCAGTACTTC; CDR3 protein: CASSYLGTDAQETQYF
V gene: TRBV7-9; clone size: -; J gene: TRBJ2-1; D gene: TRBD2; CDR3 DNA: TGTGCCAGCACCATGGGGGGGACGCCGATGGAGTTCTTC; CDR3 protein: CASTMGGTPMEFF
V gene: TRBV4-3; clone size: -; J gene: TRBJ2-1; D gene: -; CDR3 DNA: TGCGCCAGCAGCCGAGACCGAGGGGGAAACTCCTACAATGAGCAGTTCTTC; CDR3 protein: CASSRDRGGNSYNEQFF
V gene: TRBV27; clone size: -; J gene: TRBJ1-5; D gene: -; CDR3 DNA: TGTGCCAGCAGTTTAAGGGGGGGTGGTTATCAGCCCCAGCATTTT; CDR3 protein: CASSLRGGGYQPQHF
V gene: TRBV14; clone size: -; J gene: TRBJ2-2; D gene: TRBD2; CDR3 DNA: TGTGCCAGCAGCCAAGTACTCGGGAGGGCCGACACCGGGGAGCTGTTTTTT; CDR3 protein: CASSQVLGRADTGELFF
V gene: TRBV12-3/TRBV12-4; clone size: few; J gene: TRBJ2-5; D gene: -; CDR3 DNA: TGTGCCAGCAGCCTGGGCAGGGAGCAAGAGACCCAGTACTTC; CDR3 protein: CASSLGREQETQYF
V gene: TRBV6-6; clone size: -; J gene: TRBJ1-3; D gene: -; CDR3 DNA: TGTGCCAGCCTAATTGGAAACACCATATATTTT; CDR3 protein: CASLIGNTIYF
V gene: TRBV15; clone size: few; J gene: TRBJ2-4; D gene: -; CDR3 DNA: TGTGCCACCAGCCAAGGGGCCGTTCTAGCCAAAAACATTCAGTACTTC; CDR3 protein: CATSQGAVLAKNIQYF
V gene: TRBV28; clone size: few; J gene: TRBJ2-7; D gene: TRBD1; CDR3 DNA: TGTGCCAGCAGTCCCTGGACAGGGTCAGGCTACGAGCAGTACTTC; CDR3 protein: CASSPWTGSGYEQYF
V gene: TRBV3-1; clone size: -; J gene: TRBJ2-3; D gene: TRBD2; CDR3 DNA: TGTGCCAGCAGCCAAGTTTCGCTAGCGGGAGGGCCCGTTCTGGTCGGCACAGATACGCAGTATTTT; CDR3 protein: CASSQVSLAGGPVLVGTDTQYF
V gene: TRBV12-3/TRBV12-4; clone size: -; J gene: TRBJ1-1; D gene: -; CDR3 DNA: TGTGCCAGCAGTCCCGAGGGAACTGAAGCTTTCTTT; CDR3 protein: CASSPEGTEAFF
V gene: TRBV14; clone size: few; J gene: TRBJ2-1; D gene: TRBD2; CDR3 DNA: TGTGCCAGCAGCTCCCTCCCAGCGGGAGGAAGCTCCTACAATGAGCAGTTCTTC; CDR3 protein: CASSSLPAGGSSYNEQFF
V gene: TRBV10-1; clone size: -; J gene: TRBJ2-3; D gene: -; CDR3 DNA: TGCGCCAGCATGGGCAGGGGCACAGATACGCAGTATTTT; CDR3 protein: CASMGRGTDTQYF
V gene: TRBV12-3/TRBV12-4; clone size: -; J gene: TRBJ2-7; D gene: TRBD2; CDR3 DNA: TGTGCCAGCACCATCAGCGGGAATGGCGAGCAGTACTTC; CDR3 protein: CASTISGNGEQYF
V gene: TRBV25-1; clone size: -; J gene: TRBJ2-7; D gene: -; CDR3 DNA: TGTGCCAGCAGTGCCCTGGTCTCCGAGCAGTACTTC; CDR3 protein: CASSALVSEQYF
V gene: TRBV15; clone size: few; J gene: TRBJ2-1; D gene: -; CDR3 DNA: TGTGCCACCAGCAGTCACCCAGAAGACCGGATGACCTCCTACAATGAGCAGTTCTTC; CDR3 protein: CATSSHPEDRMTSYNEQFF
V gene: TRBV20-1; clone size: -; J gene: TRBJ2-7; D gene: TRBD2; CDR3 DNA: TGCAGTGCTATCGGACTAGCGGGAATCGAGCAGTACTTC; CDR3 protein: CSAIGLAGIEQYF
V gene: TRBV25-1; clone size: few; J gene: TRBJ2-2; D gene: -; CDR3 DNA: TGTGCCAGCAGCCCGGAGTTTTCGAACACCGGGGAGCTGTTTTTT; CDR3 protein: CASSPEFSNTGELFF
V gene: TRBV29-1; clone size: many; J gene: TRBJ2-1; D gene: -; CDR3 DNA: TGCAGCGTTGAAGAAAGCAGGAGAAACAATGAGCAGTTCTTC; CDR3 protein: CSVEESRRNNEQFF
V gene: TRBV12-3/TRBV12-4; clone size: many; J gene: TRBJ2-1; D gene: TRBD2; CDR3 DNA: TGTGCCAGCAGTCCGGGACTAGCGGGTGGGAGCTCCTACAATGAGCAGTTCTTC; CDR3 protein: CASSPGLAGGSSYNEQFF
V gene: TRBV7-2; clone size: -; J gene: TRBJ2-3; D gene: -; CDR3 DNA: TGTGCCAGCAGTCTGGGGCGGTTCGAGGTTACGCAGTATTTT; CDR3 protein: CASSLGRFEVTQYF
V gene: TRBV4-2; clone size: -; J gene: TRBJ2-1; D gene: TRBD2; CDR3 DNA: TGTGCCAGCAGCCAAGGTGTGTCGGAGCGGGAGTACAATGAGCAGTTCTTC; CDR3 protein: CASSQGVSEREYNEQFF
V gene: TRBV27; clone size: few; J gene: TRBJ2-5; D gene: TRBD2; CDR3 DNA: TGTGCCAGCAGTCCGGTTGGAGCTAGCGGGTACCAAGAGACCCAGTACTTC; CDR3 protein: CASSPVGASGYQETQYF
V gene: TRBV6-5; clone size: few; J gene: TRBJ2-7; D gene: TRBD1; CDR3 DNA: TGTGCCAGCAGTTACACGACCGGGACAGGGCTCGAGCAGTACTTC; CDR3 protein: CASSYTTGTGLEQYF
V gene: TRBV29-1; clone size: few; J gene: TRBJ1-1; D gene: -; CDR3 DNA: TGCAGCGTTCTTTCTGGGTTGAACACTGAAGCTTTCTTT; CDR3 protein: CSVLSGLNTEAFF
V gene: TRBV30; clone size: few; J gene: TRBJ1-6; D gene: -; CDR3 DNA: TGTGCCTGGAGGACAGTTCGCAGCTCCTATAATTCACCCCTCCACTTT; CDR3 protein: CAWRTVRSSYNSPLHF
V gene: TRBV12-3/TRBV12-4; clone size: -; J gene: TRBJ2-2; D gene: -; CDR3 DNA: TGTGCCAGCAGCCGGGATGCCGGGGAGCTGTTTTTT; CDR3 protein: CASSRDAGELFF
V gene: TRBV5-1; clone size: -; J gene: TRBJ2-7; D gene: TRBD1; CDR3 DNA: TGCGCCAGCAGCTTGCAGCCGACAGGGAAAGTGGACGAGCAGTACTTC; CDR3 protein: CASSLQPTGKVDEQYF
V gene: TRBV10-3; clone size: -; J gene: TRBJ2-2; D gene: -; CDR3 DNA: TGTGCCATCAGTACACCAGTCGAACGCACCGGGGAGCTGTTTTTT; CDR3 protein: CAISTPVERTGELFF
V gene: TRBV5-1; clone size: -; J gene: TRBJ2-1; D gene: -; CDR3 DNA: TGCGCCAGCAGCTACGAATTGGTAGAGCAGTTCTTC; CDR3 protein: CASSYELVEQFF
V gene: TRBV12-3/TRBV12-4; clone size: many; J gene: TRBJ2-1; D gene: -; CDR3 DNA: TGTGCCAGCAGTTTTGTAGGCAGGGGCCATGAGCAGTTCTTC; CDR3 protein: CASSFVGRGHEQFF
V gene: TRBV9; clone size: -; J gene: TRBJ2-4; D gene: -; CDR3 DNA: TGTGCCAGCAGCGTAATGCCGTCGGGGCAGGGAAGGTACTTC; CDR3 protein: CASSVMPSGQGRYF